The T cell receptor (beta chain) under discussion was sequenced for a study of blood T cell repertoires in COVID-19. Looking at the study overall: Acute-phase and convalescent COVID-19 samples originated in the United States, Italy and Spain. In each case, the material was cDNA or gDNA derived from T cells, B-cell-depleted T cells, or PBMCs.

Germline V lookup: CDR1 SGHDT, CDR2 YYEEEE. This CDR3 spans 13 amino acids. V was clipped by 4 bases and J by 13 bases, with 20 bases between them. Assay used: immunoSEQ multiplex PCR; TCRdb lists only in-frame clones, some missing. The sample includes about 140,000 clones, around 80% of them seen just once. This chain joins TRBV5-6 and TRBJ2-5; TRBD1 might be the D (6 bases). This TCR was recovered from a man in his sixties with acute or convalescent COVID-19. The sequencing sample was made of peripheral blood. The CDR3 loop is CASSAGLLGALYF. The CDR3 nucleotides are TGTGCCAGCAGCGCAGGGCTCCTGGGGGCCTTGTACTTC.